One and the same sample provided the 5 T cell receptor beta chains below, sequenced in a study of cytomegalovirus exposure and HLA in healthy donors. PCR employed 60 Vbeta and 13 Jbeta primers. The data were produced by immunoSEQ multiplex PCR, yet TCRdb's version contains in-frame clones alone and is incomplete. The sample lists about 140,000 clones, around 80% occurring once. The sample taken for sequencing was PBMCs. The receptors shown here come from a woman aged 50 to 60 in good health and CMV-seropositive.

The table lists this clone with a few counts. CDR3 in DNA: TGCAGCGTAAGCGGGGGTCCAACTTACATCACTCAAGAGACCCAGTACTTC. It encodes CSVSGGPTYITQETQYF. The V gene is TRBV29-1, the J gene TRBJ2-5; 8 bases map to TRBD2. The CDR3 is 17 amino acids. The germline gives CDR1 SQVTM, CDR2 ANQGSEA. Trimming removed 6 bases from V and 2 bases from J; junction bases left unmatched: 17.

This clone occurred a few times. The rearrangement joins TRBV12-5 to TRBJ1-5, with TRBD1 identical over 7 bases. This CDR3 region has 17 residues. The V and J ends lost 5 bases and 7 bases, in that order; junction bases with no gene match: 17. The germline CDR1 and CDR2 sequences are LGHNT and FRNRAP. The CDR3 nucleotides read TGTGCTAGTGGTCCGACCGTGGACAGGAGTTACGGGCAGCCCCAGCATTTT. Its translation: CASGPTVDRSYGQPQHF.

CDR3 sequence reads: CASSPGAPGTGELFF. The CDR3, as DNA: TGTGCCAGCTCACCGGGGGCGCCGGGCACCGGGGAGCTGTTTTTT. The chain carries TRBV18 and TRBJ2-2, with D possibly being TRBD1 (6 bases). The ends were cut back, 3 bases at V and 4 bases at J, with 12 bases in the middle. The CDR3 length is 15 residues. CDR1 is KGHSH, CDR2 LQKENI, per germline.

This chain connects TRBV29-1 to TRBJ2-3, with TRBD2 matching 9 bases. The CDR3 consists of 14 residues. V shed 3 bases, J shed 0 bases, and the junction held 1 base outside the gene matches. The germline V gene encodes CDR1 SQVTM and CDR2 ANQGSEA. The CDR3 loop is CSVDSGGSTDTQYF. As DNA, the CDR3 is TGCAGCGTTGACAGCGGGGGGAGCACAGATACGCAGTATTTT.

V gene TRBV5-1 combines with J gene TRBJ1-4; D perhaps matches TRBD1 (6 bases). The CDR3 loop spans 14 amino acids. Trimming removed 0 bases at V and 7 bases at J, with 10 bases between. Germline loops: CDR1 SGHRS, CDR2 YFSETQ. CDR3 nucleotide sequence: TGCGCCAGCAGCTTGGGCGGACAGACTGAAAAACTGTTTTTT. This sequence encodes CASSLGGQTEKLFF.